This TCR beta chain was captured by sequencing in a study of a mutant IDH1 vaccine in newly diagnosed glioma. Study details: Patients came in for eight vaccinations, in weeks 1, 3, 5, 7, 11, 15, 19 and 23. Vaccines were begun 4-6 weeks after radiotherapy alone, or with temozolomide cycles. Patients under treatment included around 60% males and 37.5% females and had a mean age of around 40 years. Study findings and constraints: Pseudoprogression appears to have had no connection to changes in top peripheral T cell clonotypes.

With regard to this clone: Its antigen is still unknown.

This sample's time point: week 5, during vaccination. Topical imiquimod was applied with each vaccine dose, which held 300 ug of mutant IDH1 20-mer peptide. This CDR3 is built from 16 residues. Germline V CDR1 and CDR2: SGHRS, YFSETQ. Unmatched junction bases numbered 5, after V lost 0 bases and J lost 0 bases. TCRdb's copy holds only in-frame clones and misses some; the assay was immunoSEQ multiplex PCR. The sample holds approximately 60,000 clones, 80% to 90% seen once. The sequence was collected from a woman in her thirties or forties with glioma. The rearrangement links TRBV5-1 to TRBJ1-1; 7 bases align to TRBD1. The sample was PBMCs, taken from a glioma patient whose treatment included an IDH1 peptide vaccine. The CDR3: CASSLGQGTLNTEAFF. The CDR3 bases are TGCGCCAGCAGCTTGGGACAGGGAACCTTGAACACTGAAGCTTTCTTT.